Sequencing of this TCR beta chain was carried out in a study of pediatric ulcerative colitis (dated by TCRdb to between 2018 and 2021). For the study in its entirety: Under ten ulcerative colitis patients had pancolitis and two had left-sided colitis, with histology consistent with ulcerative colitis in all. From roughly 9 newly diagnosed, treatment-naive pediatric ulcerative colitis patients and four non-IBD control children, paired blood and rectal samples were collected. By Pediatric Ulcerative Colitis Activity Index, a couple of patients had mild disease, several had moderate disease and three had acute severe colitis.

Before the diagnostic colonoscopy, none of the ulcerative colitis patients had been given any immunosuppressive medication. A blood sample was drawn at the time of the colonoscopy. The Wizard kit (Promega) was used to extract genomic DNA from blood and intestinal samples. Through the immunoSEQ TRB Survey service, multiplex V and J primers were used to amplify rearranged CDR3 beta regions from genomic DNA. Survey-level sequencing depth of up to 500,000 reads per sample was used to keep depth equal across samples. The libraries were purified and pooled, then sequenced using Illumina technology. The paper's data handling went like this. Productive clonality, sample overlap, pairwise scatters, CDR3 beta length, V/D/J gene usage and productiveness were all assessed with the immunoSEQ online tools. Calculated diversity was defined as the number of unique rearrangements divided by total templates, multiplied by 100, and Shannon and Simpson indices were computed as well. Principal component analysis was performed on Z-score normalized data with the R prcomp function and the ggbiplot package. Morisita's index was used to quantify the clonal overlap between blood and rectum within each subject. In TCRdb, the immuneACCESS table is reduced to in-frame sequences with V and J assigned. These tables do not hold every clone; where another copy was compared, an unresolved V gene accounts for under half, and the others remain unexplained. The D gene and trimming were derived from the DNA, and the V and J assignments and clone size from that table. The sample table shows about 1,400 clones, and roughly 90% are seen once. Approximately 3% of the sample is taken by the ten largest.

V sheds 0 bases and J sheds 5 bases, leaving 11 bases between their ends. The cysteine opens and the phenylalanine closes a CDR3 of 14 amino acids. CDR3 DNA is the only sequence kept; it has 42 bases, read in frame from the first base. Per the germline V gene, SGHRS is the CDR1 and YFSETQ is the CDR2. For this clone: There is no known antigen for this receptor. No per-base quality is available; no much larger clone lies one base away.

General study outcomes and caveats: A couple of patients' blood samples yielded substantially fewer templates for technical reasons and were excluded from blood-rectal overlap analysis. A couple of rectal CDR3 clonotypes turned up in every ulcerative colitis patient but in none of the controls. Autologous blood-rectal clonal overlap was significantly higher in ulcerative colitis patients than in controls, suggesting increased T cell trafficking to inflamed tissue. Rectal repertoire features separated controls, mild-moderate and acute severe colitis patients; acute severe colitis showed reduced rectal diversity due to clonal expansions. Because repertoires were derived from total lymphocyte DNA, patterns in rare subsets such as regulatory T cells may not have been reflected. The healthy control group was small, with only four individuals.

This sequence was found in a boy aged 5-17 years with severe ulcerative colitis. Sequencing was performed on blood. This sequence uses TRBV5-1 and TRBJ1-1, with TRBD1 perhaps the D gene, on 6 matching bases. The sequenced DNA is TGCGCCAGCAGCTTGGGGGGTACAGGGACTGAAGCTTTCTTT. It codes for CASSLGGTGTEAFF. Joined to the reference TRBV5-1 and TRBJ1-1 proteins, this CDR3 gives the full variable domain: KAGVTQTPRYLIKTRGQQVTLSCSPISGHRSVSWYQQTPGQGLQFLFEYFSETQRNKGNFPGRFSGRQFSNSRSEMNVSTLELGDSALYLCASSLGGTGTEAFFGQGTRLTVV.